The 23 T cell receptor beta chains presented below share a single source sample, sequenced in a study of blood T cells in healthy people across ages. The authors ran a second PCR of about 7 to 11 cycles using a sample-barcoded 5' primer and a J-beta primer mix. TCRdb re-called the 5' RACE reads through MiXCR, storing one row per CDR3 protein. The sample includes around 690,000 distinct CDR3 sequences, 45% to 65% of them seen just once. Material for sequencing was blood. The receptor set was obtained from a man in his 60s in good health.

This chain connects TRBV6-2 or TRBV6-3 to TRBJ2-3, with D maybe TRBD2 (6 bases). The V gene lost 3 bases and the J gene lost 3 bases, with 13 bases spanning the gap. The CDR3 has 15 residues. Germline V lookup: CDR1 MNHEY, CDR2 SVGEGT. CDR3 nucleotide sequence: TGTGCCAGCAGTTATTTCGGGGGAAGGACAGATACGCAGTATTTT. As protein: CASSYFGGRTDTQYF.

This clonotype was seen more than once but under ten times. The chain joins TRBV25-1 to TRBJ2-7, with D possibly TRBD1 on 7 matching bases. Trimming cost V 3 bases and J 3 bases, with 12 bases left between them. CDR3 size: 14 residues. Germline V gene sequence: CDR1 MGHDK, CDR2 SYGVNS. CDR3 amino acids: CASSDSGGIYEQYF. Here the CDR3 DNA reads TGTGCCAGCAGTGATTCAGGGGGGATCTACGAGCAGTACTTC.

V gene TRBV4-2 combines with J gene TRBJ2-3; no definite D call. Germline assignment: CDR1 LGHNA and CDR2 YNFKEQ. V lost 0 bases and J 7 bases, leaving 11 bases between the germline ends. The CDR3 runs to 14 residues. The CDR3 sequence: CASSQDRVKNTQYF. CDR3 sequence (DNA): TGTGCCAGCAGCCAAGATAGGGTTAAAAATACGCAGTATTTT.

The gene calls are TRBV6-6 and TRBJ2-3, with TRBD1 matching over 7 bases. The junction had 13 bases not matched to a gene; V was cut back by 6 bases and J by 4 bases. The germline CDR1 and CDR2 sequences are MNHNY and SVGAGI (reference sequence). There are 16 residues in the CDR3. The CDR3 spells CASSRRTGGSADTQYF. The CDR3 bases are TGTGCCAGCAGCCGCCGGACAGGCGGTTCCGCAGATACGCAGTATTTT.

The chain combines TRBV29-1 with TRBJ2-2, with D perhaps TRBD1 (6 bases). Trimming removed 4 bases from V and 9 bases from J, with 12 bases in between. Germline V lookup: CDR1 SQVTM, CDR2 ANQGSEA. CDR3 length: 12 amino acids. The CDR3 DNA sequence: TGCAGCGTTGGTTCCAGGGGCAGGGAGCTGTTTTTT. As protein: CSVGSRGRELFF.

This clonotype was picked up a small number of times. J is TRBJ2-5 and V is TRBV5-1, with D hard to call. V lost 5 bases, J lost 5 bases, and 19 bases lay in between. There are 15 residues in the CDR3. Germline CDR1 and CDR2: SGHRS and YFSETQ. Written as DNA, the CDR3 is TGCGCCAGCAGTCTCGGACCCGTCAGCCCGGAGACCCAGTACTTC. Translated: CASSLGPVSPETQYF. Together with reference TRBV5-1 and TRBJ2-5, the CDR3 gives the full variable domain: KAGVTQTPRYLIKTRGQQVTLSCSPISGHRSVSWYQQTPGQGLQFLFEYFSETQRNKGNFPGRFSGRQFSNSRSEMNVSTLELGDSALYLCASSLGPVSPETQYFGPGTRLLVL.

The chain combines TRBV3-1 with TRBJ1-4; weak D call: TRBD1 (5 bases). In germline, CDR1 is LGHDT, CDR2 YNNKEL (reference sequence). The CDR3 has 15 residues. The germline V and J ends were trimmed by 1 base and 7 bases, with 13 bases remaining between them. CDR3 in DNA: TGTGCCAGCAGCCAAGCGGCAGGGTTAAGTGAAAAACTGTTTTTT. Its translation: CASSQAAGLSEKLFF. The full variable domain, with the rest looked up from reference TRBV3-1 and TRBJ1-4, is DTAVSQTPKYLVTQMGNDKSIKCEQNLGHDTMYWYKQDSKKFLKIMFSYNNKELIINETVPNRFSPKSPDKAHLNLHINSLELGDSAVYFCASSQAAGLSEKLFFGSGTQLSVL.

With regard to this clonotype: The conserved phenylalanine or tryptophan normally closing the CDR3 is absent here, so this likely arose from a read error. The V call is TRBV6-6, the J call TRBJ1-1, with D possibly matching TRBD1 (5 bases). Germline values: CDR1 MNHNY, CDR2 SVGAGI (reference sequence). The CDR3 contains 15 residues. Trimming removed 5 bases from V and 1 base from J, with 14 bases in between. DNA for the CDR3: TGTGCCAGCAGTCACGACAGTACAGCGAACACTGAAGCTTTCGTT. This codes for CASSHDSTANTEAFV.

A few counts support this clonotype. The chain uses TRBV7-9 and TRBJ1-2; D may be TRBD1 (5 bases). V gave up 6 bases and J gave up 4 bases, with 12 bases separating them. CDR1 and CDR2 from the germline V gene are SEHNR and FQNEAQ (reference sequence). This CDR3 spans 13 amino acids. DNA for the CDR3: TGTGCCAGCAGGGGACCCGGGCTCTATGGCTACACCTTC. It encodes CASRGPGLYGYTF.

This clonotype was recorded only once. V is TRBV28 and J is TRBJ1-4, with D unclear. Trimming took 6 bases from V and 4 from J, leaving 15 bases between them. The CDR3 extends over 15 amino acids. Germline V gives CDR1 MDHEN, CDR2 SYDVKM. The CDR3 DNA follows: TGTGCCAGCAGCCCAGTGGGGTCCCTTAATGAAAAACTGTTTTTT. The encoded protein is CASSPVGSLNEKLFF.

The chain carries TRBV27 and TRBJ2-4; 7 bases are a match to TRBD2. J was trimmed by 5 bases and V by 4 bases; bases with no gene match: 8. This CDR3 region has 15 residues. The V gene's germline CDR1 is MNHEY and CDR2 SMNVEV (reference sequence). The CDR3 DNA reads as TGTGCCAGCAGTTCCTGGGCCGCGGGGGAAAACATTCAGTACTTC. This encodes CASSSWAAGENIQYF.

The chain links TRBV5-1 to TRBJ2-1; perhaps TRBD2 as D (6 bases). The CDR3 contains 13 residues. Germline V lookup: CDR1 SGHRS, CDR2 YFSETQ. Trimming pared 0 bases from V and 12 bases from J, leaving 13 bases between. Here the CDR3 reads CASSLAQGRRQFF. The DNA for the CDR3 is TGCGCCAGCAGCTTGGCCCAAGGGAGGAGGCAGTTCTTC.

The chain links TRBV4-1 to TRBJ2-6; D not resolved. The V end lost 4 bases, the J end lost 2 bases, and 9 bases lay between the germline ends. Per germline, CDR1 MGHRA and CDR2 YSYEKL. This CDR3 has 15 residues. The CDR3, as DNA: TGCGCCAGCAGCCCCCGTGGGCCTGGGGCCAACGTCCTGACTTTC. This codes for CASSPRGPGANVLTF.

Only one count was recorded for this clonotype. The chain employs TRBV5-6 and TRBJ2-4, with D unresolved. The CDR3 has 16 residues. From germline, CDR1 is SGHDT and CDR2 YYEEEE. The V end lost 0 bases, the J end lost 0 bases, and 10 bases lay between the germline ends. The CDR3 coding sequence is TGTGCCAGCAGCTTGGTCCAGAACTTAGCCAAAAACATTCAGTACTTC. Translating it yields CASSLVQNLAKNIQYF.

The chain is built from TRBV12-3 or TRBV12-4 and TRBJ1-5; D call uncertain. The CDR3 covers 14 residues. V gave up 7 bases and J gave up 1 base, with 11 bases separating them. CDR3 bases: TGTGCCAGCACCCCATTATCCAGCAATCAGCCCCAGCATTTT. Protein product: CASTPLSSNQPQHF.

The chain uses TRBV6-5 and TRBJ2-1; D gene uncertain. The CDR3 extends over 12 amino acids. CDR1 MNHEY and CDR2 SVGAGI come from the germline V gene. V gave up 5 bases and J gave up 5 bases, with 7 bases separating them. The chain's CDR3 is CASSARNNEQFF. In DNA, the CDR3 is TGTGCCAGCAGTGCTCGCAACAATGAGCAGTTCTTC.

The genes are TRBV20-1 and TRBJ2-3; TRBD2 matches 8 bases. Trimming cost V 0 bases and J 1 base; bases outside gene matches: 6. Germline V lookup: CDR1 DFQATT, CDR2 SNEGSKA (reference sequence). The CDR3 loop spans 16 amino acids. The CDR3 DNA reads TGCAGTGCTAGAGATCGCCTCGGGGGGGGCACAGATACGCAGTATTTT. Its translation is CSARDRLGGGTDTQYF.

The V call is TRBV13, the J call TRBJ1-1; TRBD1 is a possible D gene (5 bases). This CDR3 is 15 amino acids long. Trimming removed 1 base at V and 3 bases at J, with 12 bases between. CDR1 and CDR2 from the germline V gene are PRHDT and FYEKMQ (reference sequence). For the CDR3, the DNA is TGTGCCAGCAGCTTAGATCCGGGGACCTACACTGAAGCTTTCTTT. It specifies CASSLDPGTYTEAFF.

This clonotype showed up just once. The V and J genes are TRBV7-2 and TRBJ1-4; D is possibly TRBD1 (5 bases). Germline assignment: CDR1 SGHTA and CDR2 FQGNSA. The CDR3 is 13 residues long. Trimming removed 5 bases from V and 11 bases from J, with 15 bases in between. The chain's CDR3 is CASSPGGENKLFF. CDR3 in DNA: TGTGCCAGCAGCCCCGGGGGGGAGAATAAACTGTTTTTT.

The chain is built from TRBV20-1 and TRBJ2-7, with D possibly being TRBD1 (6 bases). V lost 5 bases and J 3 bases, leaving 11 bases between the germline ends. The germline V gene has CDR1 DFQATT and CDR2 SNEGSKA (reference sequence). This CDR3 has 12 amino acids. CDR3 DNA: TGCAGTGCTTGGTTACAGGGCTACGAGCAGTACTTC. Its protein is CSAWLQGYEQYF.

This chain uses TRBV20-1 with TRBJ1-2; D is undetermined. This CDR3 has 13 residues. Trimming removed 6 bases from V and 0 bases from J, with 11 bases in between. In germline, CDR1 is DFQATT, CDR2 SNEGSKA (reference sequence). CDR3 DNA sequence: TGCAGTGCCGATCTGGCAGCTAACTATGGCTACACCTTC. Translated: CSADLAANYGYTF.

This clonotype was counted a few times. This chain uses TRBV7-2 with TRBJ2-3; the match to TRBD2 covers 7 bases. This CDR3 contains 16 residues. V lost 2 bases, J lost 3 bases, and 8 bases stayed unmatched. Germline assignment: CDR1 SGHTA and CDR2 FQGNSA. The CDR3 sequence: CASSLFGGGGTDTQYF. CDR3 nucleotide sequence: TGTGCCAGCAGCTTATTCGGCGGGGGTGGTACAGATACGCAGTATTTT.

The table lists this clonotype with a few counts. In DNA form, the CDR3 reads TGCGCCAGCAGCCCTACTCAGGGGCCCGACTATGGCTACACCTTC. Amino acids: CASSPTQGPDYGYTF. J is TRBJ1-2 and V is TRBV5-1, with D maybe TRBD1 (6 bases). The CDR3 sequence is 15 residues long. Germline V gene lookup returns CDR1 SGHRS and CDR2 YFSETQ. V lost 4 bases and J lost 3, with 16 bases in between. The entire variable domain, with the rest obtained from reference TRBV5-1 and TRBJ1-2, is as follows: KAGVTQTPRYLIKTRGQQVTLSCSPISGHRSVSWYQQTPGQGLQFLFEYFSETQRNKGNFPGRFSGRQFSNSRSEMNVSTLELGDSALYLCASSPTQGPDYGYTFGSGTRLTVV.